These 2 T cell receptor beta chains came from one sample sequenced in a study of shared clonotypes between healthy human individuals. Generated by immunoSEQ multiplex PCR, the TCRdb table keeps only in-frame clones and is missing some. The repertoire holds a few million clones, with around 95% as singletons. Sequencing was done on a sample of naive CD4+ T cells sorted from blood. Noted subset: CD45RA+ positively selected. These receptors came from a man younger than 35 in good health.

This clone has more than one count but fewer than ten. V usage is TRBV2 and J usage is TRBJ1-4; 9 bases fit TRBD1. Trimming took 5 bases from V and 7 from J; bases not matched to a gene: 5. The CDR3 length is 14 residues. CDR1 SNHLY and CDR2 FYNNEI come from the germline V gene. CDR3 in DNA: TGTGCCAGCAGTCCCGGGACAGGGTCTGAAAAACTGTTTTTT. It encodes CASSPGTGSEKLFF. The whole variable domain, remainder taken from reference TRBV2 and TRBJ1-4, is EPEVTQTPSHQVTQMGQEVILRCVPISNHLYFYWYRQILGQKVEFLVSFYNNEISEKSEIFDDQFSVERPDGSNFTLKIRSTKLEDSAMYFCASSPGTGSEKLFFGSGTQLSVL.

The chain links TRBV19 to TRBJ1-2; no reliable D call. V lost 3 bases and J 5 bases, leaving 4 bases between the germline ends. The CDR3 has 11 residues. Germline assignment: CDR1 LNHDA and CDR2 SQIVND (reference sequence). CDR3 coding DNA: TGTGCCAGTAGTATGAAATATGGCTACACCTTC. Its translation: CASSMKYGYTF.